This T cell receptor beta chain was observed in a study of control samples from healthy donors and cancer patients. Some clones are missing from TCRdb's copy, which holds only in-frame ones; the method was immunoSEQ multiplex PCR. The sample has about 140,000 clones, approximately 94% seen once. This CDR3 contains 13 residues. V was cut by 6 bases and J by 7 bases, with 15 bases left in between. Germline V gives CDR1 LGHDT, CDR2 YNNKEL (reference sequence). The sequenced material came from blood. The chain combines TRBV3-1 (or the pseudogene TRBV3-2) with TRBJ1-1; D is uncertain. The source of this sequence is a man aged 35-49 years in good health. CDR3: CASRQLNGIEAFF. CDR3 bases: TGTGCCAGCAGACAGCTTAACGGGATTGAAGCTTTCTTT.